This T cell receptor beta chain was identified in a study of radiation and T cells in renal cell carcinoma. Profiled with immunoSEQ multiplex PCR; TCRdb holds only in-frame clones, not every one. The table lists 120,000 or so clones, around 85% of them singletons, with 5.8% in the top ten. J lost 3 bases, V lost 4 bases, and 21 bases had no gene match. The CDR3 runs 20 residues. Germline V gene sequence: CDR1 ENHRY, CDR2 SYGVKD. Documented time point: blood 2 weeks post-SBRT. Treatment given: 15 Gy SBRT to primary tumor, nephrectomy 4 weeks later. Sample: blood, taken from a patient whose treatment included radiotherapy and nephrectomy. This TCR came from a man aged 45-65 years with renal cell carcinoma. This rearrangement joins TRBV10-3 to TRBJ2-3; 8 bases are shared with TRBD1. CDR3 bases: TGTGCCATCAGTGGAGCCTTGACAGGGGTGGGGACTGGGGGAACAGATACGCAGTATTTT. This encodes CAISGALTGVGTGGTDTQYF.